This TCR beta chain was profiled in a study of PD-1 blockade in classical Hodgkin lymphoma. Study-level points and caveats: There was a significant rise in CD4+ TCR diversity by C4D1, with no such rise for CD8+. Those achieving complete response showed baseline diversity like newly diagnosed patients.

TCRdb keeps only in-frame clones here, not all; method: immunoSEQ multiplex PCR. This table holds about 97,000 clones, approximately 80% found once. Exposure to brentuximab vedotin varied, and each patient had relapsed following autologous stem cell transplantation. Best response was recorded as complete response, partial response or progressive disease. This clone appeared once. Its target is unknown. Germline CDR1 reads KGHSH; CDR2 reads LQKENI. The CDR3 is made up of 15 amino acids. Trimming took 0 bases from V and 5 from J; bases not matched to a gene: 6. This chain links TRBV18 with TRBJ1-2; 7 bases fit TRBD1. The TCR originated in a human donor with classical Hodgkin lymphoma. Sequencing used peripheral blood mononuclear cells (PBMCs), obtained at baseline. The CDR3 loop is CASSPPEGAGYGYTF. For the CDR3, the DNA is TGTGCCAGCTCACCACCGGAGGGGGCTGGTTATGGCTACACCTTC. Filled out from reference TRBV18 and TRBJ1-2, the complete variable domain reads NAGVMQNPRHLVRRRGQEARLRCSPMKGHSHVYWYRQLPEEGLKFMVYLQKENIIDESGMPKERFSAEFPKEGPSILRIQQVVRGDSAAYFCASSPPEGAGYGYTFGSGTRLTVV.